Shown below are 25 T cell receptor beta chains from a single sample sequenced in a study of OX40 agonist ivuxolimab in advanced cancers. Produced via immunoSEQ multiplex PCR; TCRdb's table is partial and in-frame only. In the table there are 76,000 or so clones, 80% to 90% of which are singletons. Sequencing was performed on CD4+ or CD8+ T cells sorted from blood, taken in a trial of the OX40 agonist ivuxolimab. These receptors were obtained from an adult with an advanced solid tumor such as melanoma, head and neck, liver or kidney cancer.

The rearrangement links TRBV19 to TRBJ2-5; D not resolved. Between the trimmed V and J ends, which lost 6 bases and 0 bases, there was a span of 11 bases. The CDR3 has 14 residues. Germline CDR1 LNHDA, CDR2 SQIVND (reference sequence). This CDR3 reads CASSPLGNQETQYF. The CDR3 DNA reads TGTGCCAGTAGCCCCCTAGGAAACCAAGAGACCCAGTACTTC.

The rearrangement joins TRBV5-6 to TRBJ2-7, with 8 positions matching TRBD1. With V trimmed by 3 bases and J by 5 bases, 10 bases remained unmatched. The germline CDR1 and CDR2 sequences are SGHDT and YYEEEE. The CDR3 has 15 amino acids. The CDR3 spells CASSSRTGWGNEQYF. The CDR3 nucleotides are TGTGCCAGCAGCTCCCGGACAGGGTGGGGCAACGAGCAGTACTTC.

The rearrangement joins TRBV21-1 to TRBJ2-3. TRBV21-1 is annotated as a pseudogene. The CDR3 is 16 amino acids. In nucleotides, the CDR3 is TGTGCCAGCAGCAAAAAATCGGGGACCTGCACAGATACGCAGTATTTT. This gives the protein CASSKKSGTCTDTQYF.

This clone occurred once. The V call is TRBV5-1, the J call TRBJ2-7; TRBD1 is a possible D gene (6 bases). This CDR3 is built from 13 residues. Deletions cut 2 bases from V and 4 bases from J, with 10 bases between. In germline, CDR1 is SGHRS, CDR2 YFSETQ. CDR3 protein: CASSLTGRYEQYF. CDR3 nucleotide sequence: TGCGCCAGCAGCTTAACAGGGCGTTACGAGCAGTACTTC.

This sequence joins TRBV11-2 and TRBJ2-3, with 9 bases identical to TRBD2. Germline loops: CDR1 SGHAT, CDR2 FQNNGV. V was pared by 0 bases and J by 2 bases, with 9 bases of the junction left unmatched. The length of the CDR3 is 18 residues. The CDR3 nucleotides read TGTGCCAGCAGCTTAGATGTCCGACTAGCGGAGCCCACAGATACGCAGTATTTT. Translated, it gives CASSLDVRLAEPTDTQYF.

This clone occurred a few times. The chain recombines TRBV19 with TRBJ1-2; no definite D call. Per germline, CDR1 LNHDA and CDR2 SQIVND (reference sequence). This CDR3 contains 14 residues. V dropped 7 bases and J dropped 2 bases, with 14 bases sitting between them. CDR3 sequence reads: CASTAAGWNYGYTF. CDR3 nucleotide sequence: TGTGCCAGTACGGCTGCGGGCTGGAACTATGGCTACACCTTC.

The rearrangement uses TRBV19 and TRBJ2-5; perhaps TRBD2 as D (5 bases). The CDR3 length is 13 residues. Per the germline V gene, CDR1 is LNHDA and CDR2 is SQIVND (reference sequence). The V gene lost 4 bases and the J gene lost 0 bases, with 6 bases spanning the gap. The CDR3 coding sequence is TGTGCCAGTAGTAGGGAGTACCAAGAGACCCAGTACTTC. This codes for CASSREYQETQYF.

The chain joins TRBV5-8 to TRBJ2-1; D possibly matches TRBD1 or TRBD2 (5 bases each). Germline assignment: CDR1 SGHTS and CDR2 YDEGEE. V was cut by 5 bases and J by 0 bases, with 18 bases left in between. The CDR3 has 17 amino acids. The CDR3 region is CASSFTRDASSYNEQFF. In DNA form, the CDR3 reads TGTGCCAGCAGTTTTACTCGGGACGCGAGCTCCTACAATGAGCAGTTCTTC.

The chain is built from TRBV27 and TRBJ2-6, with D uncertain. The CDR3 totals 15 residues. V was cut by 1 base and J by 1 base, with 5 bases left in between. The germline V gene encodes CDR1 MNHEY and CDR2 SMNVEV (reference sequence). The CDR3 protein is CASSLLGSGANVLTF. The CDR3 bases are TGTGCCAGCAGTTTATTAGGGTCTGGGGCCAACGTCCTGACTTTC.

The chain carries TRBV5-4 and TRBJ2-1, with 12 bases aligning to TRBD2. From germline, CDR1 is SGHNT and CDR2 YYREEE (reference sequence). V lost 2 bases, J lost 6 bases, and 6 bases stayed unmatched. This CDR3 is 16 amino acids long. The CDR3 region is CASSFGASGRANEQFF. In nucleotides, the CDR3 is TGTGCCAGCAGCTTTGGTGCTAGCGGGAGGGCCAATGAGCAGTTCTTC. Full variable domain (missing parts from reference TRBV5-4 and TRBJ2-1): ETGVTQSPTHLIKTRGQQVTLRCSSQSGHNTVSWYQQALGQGPQFIFQYYREEENGRGNFPPRFSGLQFPNYSSELNVNALELDDSALYLCASSFGASGRANEQFFGPGTRLTVL.

This clone is a singleton in its sample. The V and J genes are TRBV6-5 and TRBJ1-1, with D possibly TRBD1 on 6 matching bases. In germline, CDR1 is MNHEY, CDR2 SVGAGI. The CDR3 length is 15 residues. V was shortened by 0 bases and J by 2 bases, with 10 bases between the two germline ends. This CDR3 is CASSYSWTDNTEAFF. The CDR3 nucleotides are TGTGCCAGCAGTTACTCGTGGACAGATAACACTGAAGCTTTCTTT.

V is TRBV7-2 and J is TRBJ1-1; D gene uncertain. The CDR3 contains 15 residues. Germline CDR1 is SGHTA and CDR2 is FQGNSA. Trimming left V 1 base short and J 3 bases short, with 12 bases between. The CDR3 DNA reads TGTGCCAGCAGCTTAGTATCGGGCGAGTACACTGAAGCTTTCTTT. This translates into CASSLVSGEYTEAFF.

V usage is TRBV18 and J usage is TRBJ1-5, with D tentatively TRBD1 (5 bases). This CDR3 has 13 amino acids. V lost 3 bases and J lost 8, with 11 bases in between. The germline V gene has CDR1 KGHSH and CDR2 LQKENI. The CDR3 DNA reads TGTGCCAGCTCACCGCGGGGCCTCGAGCCCCAGCATTTT. It encodes CASSPRGLEPQHF.

DNA for the CDR3: TGTGCCAGCAGCTTATACAGGGGTGGCACTGAAGCTTTCTTT. This encodes CASSLYRGGTEAFF. The gene calls are TRBV7-6 and TRBJ1-1; 7 bases are a match to TRBD1. Unmatched junction bases numbered 4, after V lost 2 bases and J lost 4 bases. This CDR3 comprises 14 residues. Germline loops: CDR1 SGHVS, CDR2 FNYEAQ.

The CDR3 reads CACPDKSSYNEQFF. The CDR3, as DNA: TGTGCCTGCCCAGACAAGAGCTCCTACAATGAGCAGTTCTTC. The rearrangement joins TRBV30 to TRBJ2-1; no firm D call. The V gene's germline CDR1 is GTSNPN and CDR2 SVGIG (reference sequence). The CDR3 loop spans 14 amino acids. Trimming pared 6 bases from V and 0 bases from J, leaving 12 bases between.

This clone has only a few counts. The gene calls are TRBV9 and TRBJ1-6; D is possibly TRBD1 (5 bases). Germline CDR1 is SGDLS and CDR2 is YYNGEE. The CDR3 runs 15 residues. The V end lost 4 bases, the J end lost 10 bases, and 18 bases lay between the germline ends. CDR3 sequence reads: CASSPSGGPGSPLHF. The CDR3 DNA follows: TGTGCCAGCAGCCCTAGTGGGGGACCGGGATCACCCCTCCACTTT. Combining the CDR3 with reference TRBV9 and TRBJ1-6 gives the whole variable domain DSGVTQTPKHLITATGQRVTLRCSPRSGDLSVYWYQQSLDQGLQFLIQYYNGEERAKGNILERFSAQQFPDLHSELNLSSLELGDSALYFCASSPSGGPGSPLHFGNGTRLTVT.

The rearrangement links TRBV10-3 to TRBJ1-4, with a tentative D call TRBD1 (5 bases). Germline assignment: CDR1 ENHRY and CDR2 SYGVKD. Trimming removed 8 bases at V and 0 bases at J, with 10 bases between. This CDR3 is built from 14 residues. Here the CDR3 reads CAIAPGSTNEKLFF. The CDR3 coding sequence is TGTGCCATCGCCCCAGGGTCAACTAATGAAAAACTGTTTTTT.

The genes are TRBV5-1 and TRBJ1-2, with a possible D match to TRBD1 (5 bases). The CDR3 runs to 14 residues. V was shortened by 0 bases and J by 6 bases, with 12 bases between the two germline ends. CDR1 SGHRS and CDR2 YFSETQ come from the germline V gene. CDR3 nucleotide sequence: TGCGCCAGCAGCTTGGCCGCGGGGCAGGATGGCTACACCTTC. Its protein product is CASSLAAGQDGYTF.

The rearrangement joins TRBV2 to TRBJ2-4, with 7 bases aligning to TRBD1. With 1 base clipped from V and 0 bases from J, the junction kept 0 bases outside the gene matches. Looked up from germline, CDR1 is SNHLY and CDR2 is FYNNEI. This CDR3 contains 15 residues. In nucleotides, the CDR3 is TGTGCCAGCAGTGAAGACAGGGGAGCCAAAAACATTCAGTACTTC. Translating it yields CASSEDRGAKNIQYF.

V gene TRBV7-9 combines with J gene TRBJ2-3; TRBD2 aligns across 7 bases. The germline CDR1 and CDR2 sequences are SEHNR and FQNEAQ (reference sequence). This CDR3 comprises 15 residues. The J segment lost 2 bases and the V segment lost 3 bases, leaving 5 bases of the junction unmatched. The CDR3 DNA reads TGTGCCAGCAGCTTCCAGCGGGGATCCACAGATACGCAGTATTTT. Translation gives CASSFQRGSTDTQYF.

This clone rates as medium-sized (0.01 to 0.1%). This chain connects TRBV27 to TRBJ1-6, with no clear D. Trimming removed 2 bases from V and 7 bases from J, with 18 bases in between. This CDR3 comprises 17 residues. Per the germline V gene, CDR1 is MNHEY and CDR2 is SMNVEV (reference sequence). In DNA form, the CDR3 reads TGTGCCAGCAGTTTAGCCCTCCGCGGGTCGCGCAATTCACCCCTCCACTTT. Its protein product is CASSLALRGSRNSPLHF.

V is TRBV6-1 and J is TRBJ2-1; D might be TRBD1 (6 bases). The CDR3 runs to 14 residues. CDR1 is MNHNS, CDR2 SASEGT, per germline. The ends were cut back, 0 bases at V and 7 bases at J, with 10 bases in the middle. CDR3 sequence reads: CASSEANRANEQFF. The CDR3 bases are TGTGCCAGCAGTGAAGCGAACAGGGCGAATGAGCAGTTCTTC.

In DNA, the CDR3 is TGTGCCAGCAGCACCTTTCCTAGCGGGGGGGTAGATGAGCAGTTCTTC. Protein: CASSTFPSGGVDEQFF. The chain uses TRBV7-6 and TRBJ2-1, with 12 bases aligning to TRBD2. Germline CDR1 reads SGHVS; CDR2 reads FNYEAQ. The CDR3 is 16 amino acids. Losses at the gene ends were 5 bases for V and 8 bases for J; bases not matched to a gene: 10.

CDR3 sequence reads: CASSQDAGTGGYEQYF. In DNA form, the CDR3 reads TGTGCCAGCAGCCAAGATGCCGGGACAGGGGGCTACGAGCAGTACTTC. V gene TRBV4-2 combines with J gene TRBJ2-5; 11 bases map to TRBD1. The J call may not be correct, given that the DNA end is closer to TRBJ2-7. Germline lookup yields CDR1 LGHNA and CDR2 YNFKEQ. The CDR3 is 16 amino acids.

The rearrangement links TRBV6-5 to TRBJ1-1; D gene unclear. V was clipped by 6 bases and J by 2 bases, with 10 bases between them. Germline V CDR1 and CDR2: MNHEY, SVGAGI. The CDR3 runs to 13 residues. The CDR3 loop is CASREVGNTEAFF. The CDR3 DNA is TGTGCCAGCAGGGAAGTTGGCAACACTGAAGCTTTCTTT.